These 20 T cell receptor beta chains were sequenced from one sample in a study of T-cell memory formation after mild COVID-19. TCRdb used MiXCR to reprocess the 5' RACE reads, holding one entry per CDR3 protein. The sample includes around 310,000 distinct CDR3 sequences, over 11% of them seen just once. The sample taken for sequencing was PBMCs or a T cell subset sorted from them (not recorded which). The origin of the receptors is a man between 18 and 35 years old who had mild COVID-19 (a few samples of this study predate the infection). Cell type and time point are not known.

This clonotype was seen a handful of times. The rearrangement links TRBV28 to TRBJ1-2, with D possibly TRBD1 on 5 matching bases. The germline V gene has CDR1 MDHEN and CDR2 SYDVKM. This CDR3 comprises 15 residues. Between the trimmed V and J ends, which lost 6 bases and 8 bases, there was a span of 22 bases. The CDR3 is CASRLGGDPARGYTF. The DNA of the CDR3 is TGTGCCAGCAGACTCGGAGGGGACCCCGCCCGGGGCTACACCTTC.

This clonotype has just a few counts. The chain recombines TRBV24-1 with TRBJ1-1, with D possibly matching TRBD1 (6 bases). Germline CDR1 KGHDR, CDR2 SFDVKD. Between the trimmed V and J ends, which lost 3 bases and 4 bases, there was a span of 11 bases. The CDR3 totals 14 residues. Here the CDR3 reads CATSDQRGGTEAFF. As DNA, the CDR3 is TGTGCCACCAGTGATCAAAGGGGGGGCACTGAAGCTTTCTTT.

This clonotype appeared a few times. This chain uses TRBV6-2 or TRBV6-3 with TRBJ2-1, with 7 bases lining up with TRBD2. V trimming: 6 bases; J trimming: 7 bases; junction bases outside the gene matches: 9. CDR1 is MNHEY and CDR2 is SVGEGT in the germline V gene. The CDR3 spans 14 residues. The CDR3, as DNA: TGTGCCAGCAGACACCGGGACTACCCTAATGAGCAGTTCTTC. The encoded protein is CASRHRDYPNEQFF.

This clonotype was seen ten or more times. CDR3 residues: CASSSLTDTQYF. In DNA form, the CDR3 reads TGTGCCAGCAGCTCACTAACAGATACGCAGTATTTT. This chain connects TRBV11-2 to TRBJ2-3; D is undetermined. The CDR3 is made up of 12 amino acids. The germline CDR1 and CDR2 sequences are SGHAT and FQNNGV. The V and J ends lost 4 bases and 3 bases respectively, with 5 bases between them.

The rearrangement links TRBV6-2 or TRBV6-3 to TRBJ1-1; TRBD1 matches at 10 bases. CDR1 MNHEY and CDR2 SVGEGT come from the germline V gene. V gave up 8 bases and J gave up 5 bases; unmatched junction bases: 11. This CDR3 has 15 amino acids. The CDR3 here is CASSGTGVMGTEAFF. DNA of the CDR3: TGTGCCAGCTCCGGGACAGGGGTAATGGGGACTGAAGCTTTCTTT.

Only a few counts were recorded for this clonotype. This chain connects TRBV29-1 to TRBJ2-7, with D tentatively TRBD2 (6 bases). The germline V and J ends were trimmed by 1 base and 0 bases, with 13 bases remaining between them. The CDR3 has 15 residues. Looked up from germline, CDR1 is SQVTM and CDR2 is ANQGSEA. The CDR3 protein is CSVEGAGRSSYEQYF. The CDR3 nucleotides read TGCAGCGTTGAAGGTGCGGGACGGAGCTCCTACGAGCAGTACTTC.

In this sample, this clonotype turned up a few times. This chain connects TRBV19 to TRBJ2-7; a weak D match, TRBD2 (5 bases). The CDR3 contains 14 residues. Trimming shortened V by 3 bases and J by 5 bases, and 14 bases separated the two germline ends. Germline lookup yields CDR1 LNHDA and CDR2 SQIVND (reference sequence). CDR3 DNA: TGTGCCAGTAGTATCTATGAGGGAGTCGACGAGCAGTACTTC. Its translation: CASSIYEGVDEQYF.

The chain employs TRBV20-1 and TRBJ1-1, with D perhaps matching TRBD1 (6 bases). The CDR3 extends over 14 amino acids. CDR1 is DFQATT, CDR2 SNEGSKA, per germline (reference sequence). Deletions cut 1 base from V and 1 base from J, with 10 bases between. The CDR3 is CSARGGQRNTEAFF. CDR3 DNA: TGCAGTGCTAGAGGCGGACAGAGGAACACTGAAGCTTTCTTT.

This clonotype showed up just a few times. This chain connects TRBV10-3 to TRBJ1-5; D not resolved. Germline values: CDR1 ENHRY, CDR2 SYGVKD. V was cut by 0 bases and J by 6 bases, with 9 bases left in between. The CDR3 consists of 14 residues. CDR3 amino acids: CAISESDQFQPQHF. Here the CDR3 DNA reads TGTGCCATCAGTGAGTCAGACCAGTTTCAGCCCCAGCATTTT.

The table lists this clonotype with many counts. The gene calls are TRBV12-3 or TRBV12-4 and TRBJ1-2; 12 bases are shared with TRBD1. The CDR3 is 15 amino acids. V shed 6 bases and J 7 bases; nucleotides not matched to a gene: 9. CDR3 residues: CASSDRDRGHGGYTF. CDR3 in DNA: TGTGCCAGCAGCGACCGGGACAGGGGGCATGGTGGCTACACCTTC.

The genes are TRBV18 and TRBJ2-3, with 7 bases lining up with TRBD2. Unmatched junction bases numbered 8, after V lost 3 bases and J lost 5 bases. The CDR3 covers 15 residues. Germline CDR1 KGHSH, CDR2 LQKENI. The CDR3 region is CASSPRSGAGDTQYF. CDR3 sequence (DNA): TGTGCCAGCTCACCCAGAAGCGGGGCTGGAGATACGCAGTATTTT.

This rearrangement joins TRBV5-4 to TRBJ2-7, with D hard to call. V lost 1 base, J lost 4 bases, and 15 bases lay in between. The length of the CDR3 is 15 residues. Germline CDR1 is SGHNT and CDR2 is YYREEE (reference sequence). The CDR3 DNA reads as TGTGCCAGCAGCTTGAACTACGGGTTTGGGTACGAGCAGTACTTC. Protein sequence: CASSLNYGFGYEQYF.

This clonotype was seen only a few times. The chain has TRBV15 and TRBJ2-2; 9 nucleotides agree with TRBD2. J was trimmed by 5 bases and V by 7 bases; bases with no gene match: 5. This CDR3 has 14 residues. CDR1 and CDR2 from the germline V gene are LNHNV and YYDKDF (reference sequence). DNA of the CDR3: TGTGCCACCAAGGCGGGGGGGAGGACCGGGGAGCTGTTTTTT. It translates to CATKAGGRTGELFF. The full variable domain, its missing parts supplied by reference TRBV15 and TRBJ2-2, is DAMVIQNPRYQVTQFGKPVTLSCSQTLNHNVMYWYQQKSSQAPKLLFHYYDKDFNNEADTPDNFQSRRPNTSFCFLDIRSPGLGDTAMYLCATKAGGRTGELFFGEGSRLTVL.

The chain couples TRBV4-1 to TRBJ2-7; no firm D call. Germline V gene data show CDR1 as MGHRA and CDR2 as YSYEKL. The V gene lost 0 bases and the J gene lost 3 bases, with 12 bases spanning the gap. The length of the CDR3 is 15 residues. CDR3 sequence: CASSQDRRGNYEQYV. CDR3 bases: TGCGCCAGCAGCCAAGATCGGCGCGGTAACTACGAGCAGTACGTC.

The rearrangement joins TRBV24-1 to TRBJ2-1; possible D gene TRBD1, 5 bases. Germline CDR1 is KGHDR and CDR2 is SFDVKD. The CDR3 loop spans 12 amino acids. V lost 9 bases and J lost 15, with 20 bases in between. The CDR3 bases are TGTGCCACCTCGGGCTCGGCAGGGTCTCGGTTCTTC. Encoded protein: CATSGSAGSRFF.

This clonotype was seen at least ten times. The rearrangement uses TRBV7-2 and TRBJ2-3; D is ambiguous. Trimming cost V 2 bases and J 0 bases, with 6 bases left between them. CDR3 length: 14 amino acids. From germline, CDR1 is SGHTA and CDR2 FQGNSA. The CDR3 protein is CASSLFGSTDTQYF. CDR3 sequence (DNA): TGTGCCAGCAGCTTATTTGGAAGCACAGATACGCAGTATTTT.

V gene TRBV20-1 combines with J gene TRBJ2-4; 9 bases are a match to TRBD2. Germline V gene sequence: CDR1 DFQATT, CDR2 SNEGSKA (reference sequence). V gave up 1 base and J gave up 0 bases; unmatched junction bases: 7. The CDR3 sequence is 17 residues long. As DNA, the CDR3 is TGCAGTGCTAGAGCCGTGCGGGGGGGGGAAGCCAAAAACATTCAGTACTTC. This translates into CSARAVRGGEAKNIQYF.

This clonotype was detected a few times. The rearrangement links TRBV20-1 to TRBJ1-4; no clear D gene. Trimming cost V 3 bases and J 6 bases, with 8 bases left between them. This CDR3 region has 12 residues. Germline V gene data show CDR1 as DFQATT and CDR2 as SNEGSKA (reference sequence). The CDR3 bases are TGCAGTGCTAGTAAGCGTGATGAAAAACTGTTTTTT. Protein sequence: CSASKRDEKLFF.

The CDR3 is CASSLEGLNQPQHF. DNA of the CDR3: TGCGCCAGCAGCTTGGAAGGGTTAAATCAGCCCCAGCATTTT. The V and J genes are TRBV5-1 and TRBJ1-5; D is undetermined. Germline CDR1 and CDR2: SGHRS and YFSETQ. V lost 0 bases to trimming and J lost 4 bases, with 8 bases between them. The CDR3 totals 14 residues.

The chain recombines TRBV9 with TRBJ1-6; 10 nucleotides match TRBD1. Germline assignment: CDR1 SGDLS and CDR2 YYNGEE. The CDR3 is 15 residues long. With V trimmed by 0 bases and J by 10 bases, 4 bases remained unmatched. This CDR3 reads CASSVGTGGSSPLHF. The CDR3 coding sequence is TGTGCCAGCAGCGTAGGGACAGGGGGTTCCTCACCCCTCCACTTT.